This entry describes one TCR beta chain. The antigen is not known. V gave up 5 bases and J gave up 7 bases, with 11 bases separating them. This CDR3 has 13 amino acids. CDR1 is LNHDA, CDR2 SQIVND, per germline (reference sequence). This sample stems from a study of T cell responses to AZD1222 COVID-19 vaccine. Study findings and constraints: Repertoires were collected only later (after the peak T cell response had occurred).

TCRdb's table, derived via immunoSEQ multiplex PCR, lists solely in-frame clones and lacks some. The sample includes approximately 94,000 clones, 80% to 90% seen only once; the top ten take over 4%. This chain links TRBV19 with TRBJ1-4; D unresolved. This TCR derives from an adult in good health. The sequencing here drew on peripheral blood, taken on day 0 of MenACWY control vaccination. In nucleotides, the CDR3 is TGTGCCAGTAGTTCGGACCGGGGTGAAAAACTGTTTTTT. This sequence encodes CASSSDRGEKLFF.